The clone carrying this TCR beta chain was counted ten times or more. These data originate in a study of regulatory T cells in long-lasting Graves disease. Sample time point: newly diagnosed GD, antithyroid drugs for less than 3 months. The TCR library used RNA extracted from PBMCs. Arm-PCR of CDR3 regions with iRepertoire HTBI primers generated TCR beta libraries. TCRdb re-called the multiplex PCR reads with MiXCR, one entry per CDR3 protein. The sample carries 680,000 or so distinct CDR3 sequences, about 15% recorded once. This same sample was also part of a study on T cells in Graves' hyperthyroidism and ophthalmopathy.

The sequence derives from a woman in her twenties or thirties with Graves disease. The material sequenced was peripheral blood mononuclear cells (PBMCs), taken at new diagnosis, from a patient treated with antithyroid drugs.

CDR3 nucleotide sequence: TGTGCCAGCGCCCCCGAGCATACAGGAGATACGCAGTATTTT. It specifies CASAPEHTGDTQYF. The chain employs TRBV11-3 and TRBJ2-3, with D perhaps matching TRBD1 (5 bases). This CDR3 is built from 14 residues. CDR1 SGHNT and CDR2 YENEEA come from the germline V gene. The V gene lost 8 bases and the J gene lost 5 bases, with 17 bases spanning the gap.